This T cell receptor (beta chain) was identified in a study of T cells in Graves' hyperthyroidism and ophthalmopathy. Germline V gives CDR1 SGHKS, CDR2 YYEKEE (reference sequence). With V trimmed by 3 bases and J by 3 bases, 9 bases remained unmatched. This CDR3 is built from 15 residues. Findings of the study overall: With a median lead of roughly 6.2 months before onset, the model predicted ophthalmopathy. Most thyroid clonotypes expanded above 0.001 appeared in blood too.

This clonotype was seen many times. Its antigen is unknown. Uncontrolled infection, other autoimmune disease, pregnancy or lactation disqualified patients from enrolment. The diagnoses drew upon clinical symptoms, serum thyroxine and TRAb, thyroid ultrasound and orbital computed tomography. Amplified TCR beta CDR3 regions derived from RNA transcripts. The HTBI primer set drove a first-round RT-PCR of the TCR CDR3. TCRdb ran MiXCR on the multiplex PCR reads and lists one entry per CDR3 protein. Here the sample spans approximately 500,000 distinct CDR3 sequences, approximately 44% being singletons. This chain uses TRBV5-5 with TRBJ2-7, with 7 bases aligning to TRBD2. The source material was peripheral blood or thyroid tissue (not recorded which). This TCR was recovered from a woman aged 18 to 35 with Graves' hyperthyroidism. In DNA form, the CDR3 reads TGTGCCAGCAGCTGGGCGGGCGGGGGAATCTACGAGCAGTACTTC. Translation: CASSWAGGGIYEQYF.